These 19 T cell receptor beta chains originate from one sample sequenced in a study of blood T cell repertoires in COVID-19. Only in-frame clones appear in the TCRdb table, and some are missing; sequencing was by immunoSEQ multiplex PCR. The sample has around 130,000 clones; more than 75% are singletons. Sequencing used peripheral blood. These receptors all come from a man aged 55 to 70 with acute or convalescent COVID-19.

The CDR3 bases are TGTGCCTGGAGTGTAAGGGTTGGGGGGGAGCAGTTCTTC. Protein: CAWSVRVGGEQFF. This sequence joins TRBV30 and TRBJ2-1, with D possibly matching TRBD2 (6 bases). Trimming stripped 0 bases from V and 10 bases from J, with 13 bases between. Germline-derived CDR1 and CDR2 are GTSNPN and SVGIG (reference sequence). CDR3 length: 13 amino acids.

This rearrangement joins TRBV7-3 to TRBJ2-7; D perhaps matches TRBD1 (6 bases). Germline loops: CDR1 SGHTA, CDR2 FQGTGA. The germline V and J ends were trimmed by 3 bases and 2 bases, with 14 bases remaining between them. This CDR3 spans 15 amino acids. CDR3 sequence: CASSLGPGQPYEQYF. As DNA, the CDR3 is TGTGCCAGCAGCTTGGGACCGGGACAACCCTACGAGCAGTACTTC.

The chain recombines TRBV28 with TRBJ1-4, with 10 bases identical to TRBD1. This CDR3 is 18 amino acids long. V was pared by 7 bases and J by 2 bases, with 13 bases of the junction left unmatched. Germline CDR1 reads MDHEN; CDR2 reads SYDVKM. CDR3 nucleotide sequence: TGTGCCAGCACGGTTAGGGGGACAGGGGCATATACTAATGAAAAACTGTTTTTT. It encodes CASTVRGTGAYTNEKLFF.

This clone has more than one count but fewer than ten. The chain couples TRBV27 to TRBJ2-1, with 15 nucleotides matching TRBD2. CDR3 length: 18 residues. Germline CDR1 reads MNHEY; CDR2 reads SMNVEV (reference sequence). V lost 11 bases to trimming and J lost 1 base; unmatched junction nucleotides: 12. The CDR3 coding sequence is TGTGCCGTAAAAGGACTAGCGGGAGGGACTTATTCCTACAATGAGCAGTTCTTC. Its protein is CAVKGLAGGTYSYNEQFF.

The J gene is TRBJ2-4, the V gene TRBV10-3, with 7 bases aligning to TRBD2. Germline CDR1 is ENHRY and CDR2 is SYGVKD. This CDR3 is 16 amino acids long. With V trimmed by 0 bases and J by 3 bases, 5 bases remained unmatched. CDR3 bases: TGTGCCATCAGTGAGTCGGAGGGGAGGGGCAAAAACATTCAGTACTTC. Amino acids: CAISESEGRGKNIQYF.

The gene calls are TRBV7-9 and TRBJ1-1, with TRBD1 matching 9 bases. V lost 4 bases to trimming and J lost 4 bases; unmatched junction nucleotides: 13. Looked up from germline, CDR1 is SEHNR and CDR2 is FQNEAQ (reference sequence). CDR3 size: 17 residues. CDR3: CASSSTLRDRVTTEAFF. CDR3 nucleotide sequence: TGTGCCAGCAGCTCAACACTCCGGGACAGGGTCACCACTGAAGCTTTCTTT.

The chain carries TRBV4-2 and TRBJ1-1; D may be TRBD1 (5 bases). This CDR3 is 15 amino acids long. Germline V gene lookup returns CDR1 LGHNA and CDR2 YNFKEQ. Trimming shortened V by 0 bases and J by 1 base, and 9 bases separated the two germline ends. The CDR3 nucleotides read TGTGCCAGCAGCCAAGAAGCGGGGGAGAACACTGAAGCTTTCTTT. As protein: CASSQEAGENTEAFF.

The rearrangement links TRBV15 to TRBJ2-3; 8 bases are a match to TRBD2. The CDR3 contains 13 residues. With 5 bases clipped from V and 6 bases from J, the junction kept 4 bases outside the gene matches. In germline, CDR1 is LNHNV, CDR2 YYDKDF (reference sequence). Here the CDR3 DNA reads TGTGCCACCAGCCTGACTAGCGCCGATACGCAGTATTTT. This codes for CATSLTSADTQYF.

The chain has TRBV6-5 and TRBJ1-4; 7 nucleotides line up with TRBD1. This CDR3 has 13 residues. With 7 bases clipped from V and 5 bases from J, the junction kept 4 bases outside the gene matches. Germline V gives CDR1 MNHEY, CDR2 SVGAGI. The CDR3 coding sequence is TGTGCCAGCAAAGCACAGGGGAATGAAAAACTGTTTTTT. It encodes CASKAQGNEKLFF.

This chain connects TRBV30 to TRBJ2-1; D gene ambiguous. Trimming stripped 2 bases from V and 9 bases from J, with 8 bases between. The CDR3 consists of 11 residues. Germline V gene data show CDR1 as GTSNPN and CDR2 as SVGIG (reference sequence). CDR3 bases: TGTGCCTGGAGTCGACAACTTGAGCAGTTCTTC. Amino acid sequence: CAWSRQLEQFF.

The chain is built from TRBV6-5 and TRBJ1-2; no firm D call. The CDR3 has 13 amino acids. V was pared by 6 bases and J by 2 bases, with 10 bases between. Germline CDR1 reads MNHEY; CDR2 reads SVGAGI. As DNA, the CDR3 is TGTGCCAGCAGGGACTTACGAAACTATGGCTACACCTTC. It translates to CASRDLRNYGYTF.

The CDR3 DNA follows: TGCAGCGTTGTGGGCCCTCGGTGGGAGCGAACCGGGGAGCTGTTTTTT. This sequence encodes CSVVGPRWERTGELFF. The V and J genes are TRBV29-1 and TRBJ2-2; possibly TRBD2 for D (5 bases). Trimming took 4 bases from V and 5 from J, leaving 20 bases between them. Germline V gives CDR1 SQVTM, CDR2 ANQGSEA. The CDR3 contains 16 residues.

The V gene is TRBV28, the J gene TRBJ2-1, with 9 bases identical to TRBD1. The CDR3 loop spans 13 amino acids. With V trimmed by 6 bases and J by 4 bases, 1 base remained unmatched. CDR1 and CDR2 from the germline V gene are MDHEN and SYDVKM. DNA of the CDR3: TGTGCCAGCAGAGGACAGGGGTACAATGAGCAGTTCTTC. Protein: CASRGQGYNEQFF.

V is TRBV19 and J is TRBJ2-3, with D maybe TRBD1 (6 bases). Germline V gives CDR1 LNHDA, CDR2 SQIVND (reference sequence). The CDR3 totals 15 residues. The V end was cut by 3 bases, the J end by 3 bases, with 13 bases between. In DNA form, the CDR3 reads TGTGCCAGTAGTATGAAGCAGGGGCTGACAGATACGCAGTATTTT. Its protein is CASSMKQGLTDTQYF.

The V call is TRBV19, the J call TRBJ2-5; D is possibly TRBD2 (6 bases). Germline CDR1 is LNHDA and CDR2 is SQIVND (reference sequence). V was shortened by 5 bases and J by 5 bases, with 21 bases between the two germline ends. The CDR3 is made up of 16 amino acids. CDR3 protein: CASSSWEAGPWETQYF. Written as DNA, the CDR3 is TGTGCCAGTAGTTCCTGGGAGGCGGGGCCGTGGGAGACCCAGTACTTC.

The gene calls are TRBV27 and TRBJ1-2; 9 positions agree with TRBD1. J gave up 5 bases and V 2 bases, and 0 bases lay outside the gene matches. The CDR3 is 13 amino acids. Germline CDR1 and CDR2: MNHEY and SMNVEV (reference sequence). The CDR3 region has the DNA TGTGCCAGCAGTTTAGGACAGGGGTATGGCTACACCTTC. This encodes CASSLGQGYGYTF.

The rearrangement joins TRBV28 to TRBJ1-5, with a weak D call TRBD1 (6 bases). This CDR3 has 13 amino acids. The germline gives CDR1 MDHEN, CDR2 SYDVKM. Trimming shortened V by 7 bases and J by 5 bases, and 12 bases separated the two germline ends. This chain's CDR3 is CASISAGDQPQHF. The DNA for the CDR3 is TGTGCCAGCATCTCCGCAGGGGATCAGCCCCAGCATTTT.

The chain combines TRBV6-2 or TRBV6-3 with TRBJ2-5; 13 nucleotides agree with TRBD2. V shed 3 bases and J 0 bases; nucleotides not matched to a gene: 4. The CDR3 is made up of 17 amino acids. Germline V gene lookup returns CDR1 MNHEY and CDR2 SVGEGT. CDR3 nucleotide sequence: TGTGCCAGCAGTTATACTAGCGGGAGGGGCCACCAAGAGACCCAGTACTTC. This translates into CASSYTSGRGHQETQYF.

This clone was counted once. This chain connects TRBV28 to TRBJ2-7; TRBD1 matches 7 bases. Germline CDR1 reads MDHEN; CDR2 reads SYDVKM. The length of the CDR3 is 14 residues. Trimming removed 3 bases from V and 0 bases from J; junction bases left unmatched: 2. Here the CDR3 DNA reads TGTGCCAGCAGTTTCGGGACAGTCTCCTACGAGCAGTACTTC. This gives the protein CASSFGTVSYEQYF.